This is a list of T cell receptor beta chains from one sample in a study of identical twins. TCRdb fed the 5' RACE reads into MiXCR, producing one record per CDR3 protein. The table includes around 670,000 distinct CDR3 sequences, 5.5% to 6.5% detected once. Material for sequencing was naive T cells sorted from blood. The receptors were sampled from a man between 18 and 35 years old in good health. The CDR3 runs from the conserved cysteine through the conserved F or W. The D gene is left open where the match is weak. Not every row has a clone size; where given, it reads once, few, many or a size class.

clone_size d_call j_call v_call cdr3_aa cdr3_nt
- - TRBJ1-1 TRBV20-1 CSARDQQNTEAFF TGCAGTGCTAGAGACCAGCAGAACACTGAAGCTTTCTTT
many TRBD2 TRBJ2-7 TRBV5-1 CASRDGTSGRAEQYF TGCGCCAGCAGAGATGGGACTAGCGGGAGGGCCGAGCAGTACTTC
few - TRBJ2-3 TRBV13 CASSSSLLGAADTQYF TGTGCCAGCAGCTCCTCTTTACTAGGGGCGGCAGATACGCAGTATTTT
few - TRBJ2-3 TRBV24-1 CATTDTSTDTQYF TGTGCCACCACAGACACTAGCACAGATACGCAGTATTTT
few TRBD1 TRBJ2-4 TRBV6-2/TRBV6-3 CASSYGTVRNIQYF TGTGCCAGCAGTTACGGGACAGTGAGGAACATTCAGTACTTC
- TRBD2 TRBJ2-7 TRBV5-1 CASSFLSAGLYEQYF TGCGCCAGCAGCTTCCTTTCAGCGGGGCTTTACGAGCAGTACTTC
many TRBD1 TRBJ2-7 TRBV2 CASSVDPGQGGYEQYF TGTGCCAGCAGTGTTGACCCGGGACAGGGGGGCTACGAGCAGTACTTC
many - TRBJ2-5 TRBV29-1 CSVAGDTQETQYF TGCAGCGTTGCAGGGGATACCCAAGAGACCCAGTACTTC
- - TRBJ2-6 TRBV24-1 CAIQDAGANVLTF TGTGCCATACAGGATGCCGGGGCCAACGTCCTGACTTTC
many - TRBJ2-1 TRBV20-1 CSAREGYNEQFF TGCAGTGCTAGGGAAGGCTACAATGAGCAGTTCTTC
many - TRBJ2-2 TRBV7-2 CASSLVGPSGELFF TGTGCCAGCAGCTTAGTGGGTCCGAGCGGGGAGCTGTTTTTT
many - TRBJ1-5 TRBV12-3/TRBV12-4 CASSEGIYSNQPQHF TGTGCCAGCAGTGAGGGAATATATAGCAATCAGCCCCAGCATTTT
many TRBD2 TRBJ2-1 TRBV4-2 CASSQEYGGGPSDEQFF TGTGCCAGCAGCCAAGAGTATGGGGGAGGGCCCTCGGATGAGCAGTTCTTC
few - TRBJ2-3 TRBV19 CASSSSLASTDTQYF TGTGCCAGTAGCTCATCGTTAGCTAGCACAGATACGCAGTATTTT
many - TRBJ1-1 TRBV27 CASSPQPTGNTEAFF TGTGCCAGCAGTCCCCAACCGACCGGGAACACTGAAGCTTTCTTT
- - TRBJ2-7 TRBV12-3/TRBV12-4 CASSGERDTYEQYF TGTGCCAGCAGTGGGGAGCGGGACACCTACGAGCAGTACTTC
- - TRBJ2-2 TRBV12-3/TRBV12-4 CATRTESTGELFF TGTGCCACTAGGACTGAGTCGACCGGGGAGCTGTTTTTT
many TRBD1 TRBJ1-4 TRBV6-5 CASSWGTGKTNEKLFF TGTGCCAGCAGTTGGGGGACAGGGAAGACTAATGAAAAACTGTTTTTT
many TRBD2 TRBJ2-1 TRBV20-1 CSARDLGGRAHEQFF TGCAGTGCTAGAGATTTGGGTGGGAGGGCCCATGAGCAGTTCTTC
few - TRBJ1-1 TRBV6-6 CASTPGAGTEAFF TGTGCCAGCACCCCGGGGGCGGGCACTGAAGCTTTCTTT
- TRBD1 TRBJ2-3 TRBV5-1 CASKYTGESNTQYF TGCGCCAGCAAGTATACAGGGGAATCTAATACGCAGTATTTT
many - TRBJ1-6 TRBV27 CASSFGGAGSPLHF TGTGCCAGCAGTTTTGGGGGCGCGGGTTCACCCCTCCACTTT
few TRBD1 TRBJ1-4 TRBV4-1 CASSQERGGGEKLFF TGCGCCAGCAGCCAAGAGAGAGGGGGCGGAGAAAAACTGTTTTTT
- - TRBJ2-1 TRBV29-1 CSVPTSLSQFF TGCAGCGTCCCAACTAGCTTAAGTCAGTTCTTC
- TRBD2 TRBJ2-1 TRBV4-1 CASSQETGGLYNEQFF TGCGCCAGCAGCCAAGAGACGGGAGGTCTTTACAATGAGCAGTTCTTC
many - TRBJ1-3 TRBV27 CASSLRQGLSGNTIYF TGTGCCAGCAGTTTAAGGCAGGGACTCTCTGGAAACACCATATATTTT
few - TRBJ2-2 TRBV6-1 CASTRPSGANTGELFF TGTGCCAGCACCCGACCGAGCGGCGCGAACACCGGGGAGCTGTTTTTT
- - TRBJ1-1 TRBV20-1 CSARDPDRAMNTEAFF TGCAGTGCTAGAGATCCTGACAGAGCTATGAACACTGAAGCTTTCTTT
many - TRBJ2-1 TRBV20-1 CSARPGGPGSYNEQFF TGCAGTGCCCGACCCGGCGGTCCAGGGTCTTACAATGAGCAGTTCTTC
few TRBD2 TRBJ2-1 TRBV29-1 CSVVTGLAGSNEQFF TGCAGCGTTGTAACGGGGCTAGCGGGCTCCAATGAGCAGTTCTTC
many - TRBJ2-3 TRBV9 CASSVEGGYPTDTQYF TGTGCCAGCAGCGTAGAGGGAGGTTATCCCACAGATACGCAGTATTTT
many TRBD1 TRBJ2-5 TRBV7-9 CASSSTGYETQYF TGTGCCAGCAGCTCGACAGGGTACGAGACCCAGTACTTC
many - TRBJ2-7 TRBV5-1 CASSLELGQDEQYF TGCGCCAGCAGCTTGGAACTAGGGCAAGACGAGCAGTACTTC
- - TRBJ1-5 TRBV6-1 CASSEGRYSNQPQHF TGTGCCAGCAGTGAAGGACGATATAGCAATCAGCCCCAGCATTTT
many - TRBJ2-1 TRBV10-3 CASGGGENEQFF TGTGCCTCAGGAGGAGGGGAGAATGAGCAGTTCTTC
many - TRBJ2-5 TRBV19 CASKVDSFKRTQYF TGTGCCAGTAAAGTAGACAGCTTCAAGAGAACCCAGTACTTC
many TRBD1 TRBJ2-5 TRBV20-1 CSASPQGEETQYF TGCAGTGCTTCCCCACAGGGGGAAGAGACCCAGTACTTC
- TRBD1 TRBJ2-1 TRBV11-3 CASSLGQGDNEQFF TGTGCCAGCAGCTTGGGGCAGGGGGACAATGAGCAGTTCTTC
many - TRBJ1-1 TRBV27 CASSISVNTEAFF TGTGCCAGCAGCATCAGCGTTAACACTGAAGCTTTCTTT
few - TRBJ2-1 TRBV7-9 CASSYPPYNEQFF TGTGCCAGCAGCTACCCTCCTTACAATGAGCAGTTCTTC
many - TRBJ1-5 TRBV4-2 CASSQEGGRKNQPQHF TGTGCCAGCAGCCAAGAGGGGGGACGGAAAAATCAGCCCCAGCATTTT
few - TRBJ2-3 TRBV15 CATSEPGRTDTQYF TGTGCCACCAGCGAGCCAGGGCGCACAGATACGCAGTATTTT
many - TRBJ2-5 TRBV6-5 CASSYLVGQETQYF TGTGCCAGCAGTTACCTCGTCGGGCAAGAGACCCAGTACTTC
few TRBD1 TRBJ2-5 TRBV29-1 CSVETNRGILETQYF TGCAGCGTTGAAACAAACAGGGGAATATTGGAGACCCAGTACTTC